Each of the 30 T cell receptor beta chains below was sequenced from the same sample in a study of T cell responses to AZD1222 COVID-19 vaccine (dated by TCRdb to the early 2020s). The time point label corresponds to: baseline before first vaccination. Library prep was done by the immunoSEQ multiplex PCR assay. TCRdb stores this immuneACCESS table with in-frame sequences only. Part of the clones is absent; in the studies checked, under half of the shortfall reflects unresolved V genes, and no reason is known for the rest. The table for this sample lists some 85,000 clones; around 87% of them were counted only once. The ten largest account for roughly 24% of the sample. Sequenced here: peripheral blood, sampled on day 0 of AZD1222 vaccination. The origin of the receptors is an adult in good health.

This chain joins TRBV5-6 and TRBJ2-1; 9 bases fit TRBD2. This CDR3 is 15 amino acids long. The ends lost 2 bases at V and 6 bases at J; junction bases unmatched: 6. CDR1 and CDR2 from the germline V gene are SGHDT and YYEEEE. The CDR3 spells CASSFSGSAVNEQFF. CDR3 nucleotides: TGTGCCAGCAGCTTTAGCGGGAGTGCGGTCAATGAGCAGTTCTTC.

Turning to this clone: Other nucleotide sequences from this sample produce the same CDR3. The chain has TRBV7-2 and TRBJ1-2; the D gene is possibly TRBD1 (6 bases). Per the germline V gene, CDR1 is SGHTA and CDR2 is FQGNSA. The V gene lost 5 bases and the J gene lost 1 base, with 8 bases spanning the gap. The CDR3 consists of 13 residues. CDR3 DNA: TGTGCCAGCAGCCTGGACAGTAACTATGGCTACACCTTC. Translation gives CASSLDSNYGYTF.

This sequence joins TRBV11-2 and TRBJ2-5; D might be TRBD1 (5 bases). This CDR3 spans 15 amino acids. The germline CDR1 and CDR2 sequences are SGHAT and FQNNGV. The V end lost 1 base, the J end lost 4 bases, and 13 bases lay between the germline ends. DNA of the CDR3: TGTGCCAGCAGCTTAGGACCAGGGCTAACAGAGACCCAGTACTTC. It translates to CASSLGPGLTETQYF.

CDR3 protein: CSVDTGGAGELFF. Here the CDR3 DNA reads TGCAGCGTTGATACAGGGGGAGCCGGGGAGCTGTTTTTT. This chain links TRBV29-1 with TRBJ2-2; 8 bases are a match to TRBD1. The CDR3 loop spans 13 amino acids. Germline loops: CDR1 SQVTM, CDR2 ANQGSEA. Germline trimming cut 3 bases from V and 6 bases from J; bases unmatched to any gene: 3.

CDR3 residues: CASSLRDARQYF. The CDR3 bases are TGTGCCAGCAGCCTCCGGGACGCCCGGCAGTACTTC. This chain links TRBV11-1 with TRBJ2-7, with D possibly called TRBD1 or TRBD2 (5 bases each). Trimming cost V 5 bases and J 9 bases, with 14 bases left between them. The germline gives CDR1 SGHAT, CDR2 FQDESV (reference sequence). The CDR3 is 12 amino acids.

V is TRBV6-5 and J is TRBJ2-5; D not resolved. Germline assignment: CDR1 MNHEY and CDR2 SVGAGI. CDR3 length: 13 residues. Deletions cut 8 bases from V and 2 bases from J, with 12 bases between. The CDR3 sequence is CASFQSLQETQYF. In nucleotides, the CDR3 is TGTGCCAGCTTTCAGAGCTTACAAGAGACCCAGTACTTC.

This sequence joins TRBV11-2 and TRBJ2-5; 7 nucleotides agree with TRBD1. The germline V gene encodes CDR1 SGHAT and CDR2 FQNNGV. The ends lost 2 bases at V and 4 bases at J; junction bases unmatched: 7. The CDR3 runs 15 residues. The CDR3 region has the DNA TGTGCCAGCAGCTTACCCCTGGGACAGTTAGAGACCCAGTACTTC. As protein: CASSLPLGQLETQYF.

V and J are TRBV7-6 and TRBJ1-5, with 8 bases aligning to TRBD1. The CDR3 runs to 16 residues. The junction had 5 bases not matched to a gene; V was cut back by 3 bases and J by 1 base. CDR1 SGHVS and CDR2 FNYEAQ come from the germline V gene. CDR3 nucleotides: TGTGCCAGCAGCTTGGAAGGACAGGGAAGCAATCAGCCCCAGCATTTT. Translating gives CASSLEGQGSNQPQHF.

This clone was observed a handful of times. The rearrangement uses TRBV10-2 and TRBJ1-2; D uncertain. Germline values: CDR1 WSHSY, CDR2 SAAADI. There are 12 residues in the CDR3. Between the trimmed V and J ends, which lost 3 bases and 4 bases, there was a span of 6 bases. In DNA form, the CDR3 reads TGCGCCAGCAGTGACAGGATCTATGGCTACACCTTC. Translated: CASSDRIYGYTF.

The chain recombines TRBV2 with TRBJ2-7; D is unresolved. The CDR3 is 16 residues long. Trimming removed 6 bases at V and 5 bases at J, with 23 bases between. Per the germline V gene, CDR1 is SNHLY and CDR2 is FYNNEI. The CDR3 nucleotides read TGTGCCAGCAGCGCTACCGGACGTTTGTGGATGGACGAGCAGTACTTC. This translates into CASSATGRLWMDEQYF.

The chain combines TRBV27 with TRBJ1-2, with D unclear. The CDR3 runs to 17 residues. The germline gives CDR1 MNHEY, CDR2 SMNVEV (reference sequence). The ends were cut back, 4 bases at V and 5 bases at J, with 23 bases in the middle. Here the CDR3 reads CASSSTGPSNGVYGYTF. The CDR3 DNA reads TGTGCCAGCAGTTCGACGGGTCCATCCAACGGAGTTTATGGCTACACCTTC.

This rearrangement joins TRBV4-3 to TRBJ2-5; D gene uncertain. Trimming took off 0 bases at V and 1 base at J, with 9 bases between the two ends. The CDR3 extends over 15 amino acids. Germline lookup yields CDR1 LGHNA and CDR2 YSLEER. The CDR3 nucleotides read TGCGCCAGCAGCCAAGAGTTTCAGGTCCAAGAGACCCAGTACTTC. Protein: CASSQEFQVQETQYF.

The chain employs TRBV5-5 and TRBJ2-1; 7 bases map to TRBD1. After removal of 1 base from V and 13 bases from J, the junction contained 5 bases not matched to a gene. The CDR3 contains 12 residues. Germline V CDR1 and CDR2: SGHKS, YYEKEE (reference sequence). The CDR3 loop reads CASSLLQGSQFF. The CDR3 region has the DNA TGTGCCAGCAGCTTGTTACAGGGGTCCCAGTTCTTC.

The table lists this clone with a few counts. The chain joins TRBV19 to TRBJ1-2, with D possibly being TRBD1 (6 bases). The CDR3 consists of 14 residues. In germline, CDR1 is LNHDA, CDR2 SQIVND (reference sequence). With 5 bases removed from V and 0 bases from J, the gap between germline ends came to 10 bases. CDR3 protein: CASSFRQANYGYTF. The CDR3 coding sequence is TGTGCCAGTAGTTTTCGACAGGCTAACTATGGCTACACCTTC.

In this sample, this clone turned up once. V gene TRBV29-1 combines with J gene TRBJ2-5; D is unresolved. Germline-derived CDR1 and CDR2 are SQVTM and ANQGSEA. With 2 bases removed from V and 3 bases from J, the gap between germline ends came to 7 bases. The CDR3 has 12 amino acids. For the CDR3, the DNA is TGCAGCGTTGAAATCGGCAAAGAGACCCAGTACTTC. Protein: CSVEIGKETQYF.

This clone was recorded a few times. The chain has TRBV5-1 and TRBJ2-3, with 9 bases lining up with TRBD1. The CDR3 totals 15 residues. V was pared by 4 bases and J by 4 bases, with 7 bases of the junction left unmatched. Germline-derived CDR1 and CDR2 are SGHRS and YFSETQ. In DNA form, the CDR3 reads TGCGCCAGCAGCCCCCTGACAGGGGGATCAGATACGCAGTATTTT. Translation: CASSPLTGGSDTQYF.

The CDR3 protein is CAWSVGLFNEQFF. CDR3 sequence (DNA): TGTGCCTGGAGTGTAGGACTTTTCAATGAGCAGTTCTTC. The V and J genes are TRBV30 and TRBJ2-1, with TRBD2 as a possible D gene (5 bases). The CDR3 runs 13 residues. V lost 0 bases, J lost 6 bases, and 9 bases lay in between. In germline, CDR1 is GTSNPN, CDR2 SVGIG (reference sequence).

The gene calls are TRBV19 and TRBJ2-3; 8 positions agree with TRBD1. The CDR3 covers 15 residues. Germline loops: CDR1 LNHDA, CDR2 SQIVND (reference sequence). V lost 7 bases to trimming and J lost 4 bases; unmatched junction nucleotides: 10. The CDR3 nucleotides are TGTGCCAGTACCCCGGACAGGGAATTTTCAGATACGCAGTATTTT. This codes for CASTPDREFSDTQYF.

The CDR3 sequence is CASSKQGNTIYF. The CDR3 region has the DNA TGTGCCAGCAGCAAACAGGGAAACACCATATATTTT. This chain connects TRBV28 to TRBJ1-3; no clear D. The germline V gene has CDR1 MDHEN and CDR2 SYDVKM. The CDR3 has 12 residues. Trimming cost V 6 bases and J 4 bases, with 7 bases left between them.

The rearrangement uses TRBV6-6 and TRBJ2-1; D gene unclear. The V and J ends lost 5 bases and 12 bases respectively, with 20 bases between them. The CDR3 is made up of 14 amino acids. CDR1 and CDR2 (germline): MNHNY, SVGAGI (reference sequence). CDR3 DNA: TGTGCCAGCAGTCCCACCAGGAGCGTTACTGGGCAGTTCTTC. Its protein product is CASSPTRSVTGQFF.

The rearrangement joins TRBV7-9 to TRBJ1-2, with 9 bases aligning to TRBD1. Per the germline V gene, CDR1 is SEHNR and CDR2 is FQNEAQ (reference sequence). CDR3 length equals 15 residues. The J segment lost 4 bases and the V segment lost 4 bases, leaving 7 bases of the junction unmatched. The CDR3 sequence: CASSSTGQGVYGYTF. For the CDR3, the DNA is TGTGCCAGCAGCTCCACGGGACAGGGAGTCTATGGCTACACCTTC.

V is TRBV9 and J is TRBJ2-2; no clear D gene. The CDR3 spans 15 residues. In germline, CDR1 is SGDLS, CDR2 YYNGEE. The germline V and J ends were trimmed by 0 bases and 1 base, with 7 bases remaining between them. This CDR3 is CASSVGIENTGELFF. In DNA form, the CDR3 reads TGTGCCAGCAGCGTAGGTATAGAGAACACCGGGGAGCTGTTTTTT.

The V call is TRBV7-9, the J call TRBJ2-1; the D is unclear. The CDR3 has 14 amino acids. Trimming removed 1 base at V and 4 bases at J, with 8 bases between. Germline assignment: CDR1 SEHNR and CDR2 FQNEAQ (reference sequence). For the CDR3, the DNA is TGTGCCAGCAGCTTAGATAGAATTTACAATGAGCAGTTCTTC. Translation gives CASSLDRIYNEQFF.

The V call is TRBV25-1, the J call TRBJ2-1; a possible D gene is TRBD1 (6 bases). The CDR3 is made up of 16 amino acids. CDR1 and CDR2 (germline): MGHDK, SYGVNS. The ends were cut back, 3 bases at V and 9 bases at J, with 21 bases in the middle. The CDR3 sequence: CASSDRQVPTRSEQFF. In DNA, the CDR3 is TGTGCCAGCAGTGATCGACAGGTGCCGACAAGGAGTGAGCAGTTCTTC.

The chain has TRBV5-3 and TRBJ1-6; TRBD1 might be the D (6 bases). TRBV5-3 is identified as an open reading frame with a role that is uncertain. This CDR3 is 15 amino acids long. The CDR3, as DNA: TGTGCACCCCCCGCGGGGGGCGAATATAATTCACCCCTCCACTTT. Protein product: CAPPAGGEYNSPLHF.

CDR3: CASSDTGGLGYTF. For the CDR3, the DNA is TGTGCCAGCTCAGATACAGGGGGCCTTGGCTACACCTTC. The J gene is TRBJ1-2, the V gene TRBV18, with 9 bases lining up with TRBD1. Germline CDR1 reads KGHSH; CDR2 reads LQKENI. The CDR3 totals 13 residues. With V trimmed by 5 bases and J by 7 bases, 5 bases remained unmatched.

This clone has just a few counts. The rearrangement joins TRBV27 to TRBJ2-3; no definite D call. CDR1 MNHEY and CDR2 SMNVEV come from the germline V gene (reference sequence). The V gene lost 4 bases and the J gene lost 5 bases, with 7 bases spanning the gap. The CDR3 totals 12 residues. As DNA, the CDR3 is TGTGCCAGCAGTTCCCTGGGAGATACGCAGTATTTT. The encoded protein is CASSSLGDTQYF.

The V call is TRBV6-5, the J call TRBJ2-7, with TRBD1 identical over 8 bases. V lost 7 bases and J lost 3; bases outside the gene matches: 8. This CDR3 has 14 residues. The germline CDR1 and CDR2 sequences are MNHEY and SVGAGI. CDR3 protein: CASTGQGAFYEQYF. Here the CDR3 DNA reads TGTGCCAGCACTGGACAGGGTGCGTTCTACGAGCAGTACTTC.

This clone was picked up a small number of times. This rearrangement joins TRBV7-8 to TRBJ2-2; perhaps TRBD1 as D (5 bases). Trimming stripped 5 bases from V and 0 bases from J, with 13 bases between. Germline loops: CDR1 SGHVS, CDR2 FQNEAQ. The CDR3 length is 16 residues. CDR3 amino acids: CASSRRQGTNTGELFF. DNA of the CDR3: TGTGCCAGCAGCCGCAGGCAGGGAACGAACACCGGGGAGCTGTTTTTT.

The CDR3 nucleotides read TGCGCCAGCAGCCAAGACTCTAGCGGGAGGTCCTACAATGAGCAGTTCTTC. Protein product: CASSQDSSGRSYNEQFF. This chain links TRBV4-3 with TRBJ2-1, with 11 nucleotides matching TRBD2. Germline CDR1 and CDR2: LGHNA and YSLEER. With 0 bases clipped from V and 1 base from J, the junction kept 2 bases outside the gene matches. CDR3 length equals 17 residues.